Given below is one TCR beta chain in context. Assay used: immunoSEQ multiplex PCR; TCRdb lists only in-frame clones, some missing. Found here are about 49,000 clones, around 85% of them singletons; the top ten hold about 2.6%. The source of the sample is a study of control samples from healthy donors and cancer patients. With V trimmed by 6 bases and J by 7 bases, 9 bases remained unmatched. The CDR3 contains 14 residues. CDR1 SGHDT and CDR2 YYEEEE come from the germline V gene. Sequenced sample: PBMCs. This TCR derives from a woman aged 45 to 65 with lung cancer. The V gene is TRBV5-6, the J gene TRBJ2-1; TRBD2 matches 8 bases. The CDR3 bases are TGTGCCAGCATATACGGGGGGGCCGGGAATGAGCAGTTCTTC. It specifies CASIYGGAGNEQFF.